The 18 T cell receptor beta chains below come from one sample, sequenced in a study of shared clonotypes between healthy human individuals. Clones were read by immunoSEQ multiplex PCR, and TCRdb kept only the in-frame ones, dropping some. The sample has a few million clones; just over 90% are singletons. Sequencing used naive CD4+ T cells sorted from blood. Noted subset: CD45RA+ positively selected. The origin of the receptors is a man between 18 and 35 years old in good health.

This chain connects TRBV30 to TRBJ2-7; 12 bases map to TRBD2. V lost 2 bases to trimming and J lost 1 base; unmatched junction nucleotides: 6. The CDR3 is made up of 16 amino acids. In germline, CDR1 is GTSNPN, CDR2 SVGIG (reference sequence). Here the CDR3 reads CAWSLASGRGSYEQYF. In nucleotides, the CDR3 is TGTGCCTGGAGTCTGGCTAGCGGGAGGGGATCCTACGAGCAGTACTTC.

The count of this clone is one. The chain couples TRBV6-1 to TRBJ2-3; D gene unclear. The germline V gene has CDR1 MNHNS and CDR2 SASEGT. CDR3 length: 15 residues. V was cut by 4 bases and J by 1 base, with 12 bases left in between. DNA of the CDR3: TGTGCCAGCAGTGGACTTGGGTACGGCACAGATACGCAGTATTTT. It encodes CASSGLGYGTDTQYF.

The chain is built from TRBV11-2 and TRBJ2-7; D gene ambiguous. The CDR3 spans 13 residues. CDR1 and CDR2 (germline): SGHAT, FQNNGV. Trimming removed 5 bases from V and 2 bases from J, with 10 bases in between. CDR3 protein: CASSHGPAYEQYF. The DNA of the CDR3 is TGTGCCAGCAGCCACGGACCAGCCTACGAGCAGTACTTC. Full variable domain (rest looked up from reference TRBV11-2 and TRBJ2-7): EAGVAQSPRYKIIEKRQSVAFWCNPISGHATLYWYQQILGQGPKLLIQFQNNGVVDDSQLPKDRFSAERLKGVDSTLKIQPAKLEDSAVYLCASSHGPAYEQYFGPGTRLTVT.

The chain uses TRBV7-2 and TRBJ2-7, with D perhaps being TRBD1 or TRBD2 (6 bases each). The V end was cut by 5 bases, the J end by 0 bases, with 17 bases between. CDR1 and CDR2 (germline): SGHTA, FQGNSA. The CDR3 consists of 16 residues. CDR3 region: CASSPRGNRDSYEQYF. DNA of the CDR3: TGTGCCAGCAGCCCCCGGGGGAACAGGGACTCCTACGAGCAGTACTTC.

The chain recombines TRBV27 with TRBJ1-3; TRBD1 matches at 7 bases. This CDR3 is 14 amino acids long. Trimming removed 8 bases from V and 2 bases from J; junction bases left unmatched: 6. The germline V gene has CDR1 MNHEY and CDR2 SMNVEV (reference sequence). DNA of the CDR3: TGTGCCAGCTGGGGACAGTTAACTGGAAACACCATATATTTT. It specifies CASWGQLTGNTIYF.

This chain joins TRBV5-8 and TRBJ1-5; 9 positions match TRBD1. CDR3 length equals 16 residues. J lost 2 bases, V lost 2 bases, and 5 bases had no gene match. Germline V CDR1 and CDR2: SGHTS, YDEGEE. The CDR3 spells CASSLGTGRGNQPQHF. The CDR3 DNA reads as TGTGCCAGCAGCTTAGGGACAGGGAGAGGCAATCAGCCCCAGCATTTT.

This chain connects TRBV21-1 to TRBJ1-2; no DNA check was done on the table's D call, TRBD1. TRBV21-1 is classified as a pseudogene. This CDR3 has 13 amino acids. CDR3 sequence (DNA): TGTGCCAGCAGCAAAGATGACAGGGAGTTCTACACCTTC. Protein sequence: CASSKDDREFYTF.

The chain has TRBV5-4 and TRBJ2-7; 7 positions match TRBD1. The J segment lost 2 bases and the V segment lost 4 bases, leaving 12 bases of the junction unmatched. The CDR3 has 16 amino acids. CDR1 is SGHNT, CDR2 YYREEE, per germline (reference sequence). CDR3: CASSGTGTEKPYEQYF. In DNA, the CDR3 is TGTGCCAGCAGCGGGACCGGGACAGAGAAGCCCTACGAGCAGTACTTC.

The CDR3, as DNA: TGTGCCATCAGCTCGACTAGCGGGAGGGCAAACAATGAGCAGTTCTTC. Translated: CAISSTSGRANNEQFF. This chain joins TRBV10-3 and TRBJ2-1; 14 bases agree with TRBD2. The CDR3 sequence is 16 residues long. Trimming removed 6 bases from V and 5 bases from J; junction bases left unmatched: 6. CDR1 is ENHRY, CDR2 SYGVKD, per germline.

This clone was seen only once. The J gene is TRBJ1-4, the V gene TRBV19; no firm D call. The CDR3 runs 13 residues. Germline CDR1 LNHDA, CDR2 SQIVND (reference sequence). Deletions cut 5 bases from V and 4 bases from J, with 8 bases between. CDR3 sequence (DNA): TGTGCCAGTAGTTATACGAATAATGAAAAACTGTTTTTT. It translates to CASSYTNNEKLFF.

V gene TRBV15 combines with J gene TRBJ2-7, with 10 bases fitting TRBD1. There are 15 residues in the CDR3. V was clipped by 2 bases and J by 5 bases; unmatched bases: 6. Germline loops: CDR1 LNHNV, CDR2 YYDKDF (reference sequence). The CDR3 nucleotides are TGTGCCACCAGCAGATCGGACAGGGGGAGAAACGAGCAGTACTTC. This encodes CATSRSDRGRNEQYF. The variable domain in full, completed from reference TRBV15 and TRBJ2-7, reads DAMVIQNPRYQVTQFGKPVTLSCSQTLNHNVMYWYQQKSSQAPKLLFHYYDKDFNNEADTPDNFQSRRPNTSFCFLDIRSPGLGDTAMYLCATSRSDRGRNEQYFGPGTRLTVT.

The chain recombines TRBV5-1 with TRBJ2-3, with D tentatively TRBD1 (6 bases). The CDR3 loop spans 16 amino acids. Trimming cost V 0 bases and J 5 bases, with 16 bases left between them. Germline values: CDR1 SGHRS, CDR2 YFSETQ. CDR3 protein: CASSLGVRGAVDTQYF. In nucleotides, the CDR3 is TGCGCCAGCAGCTTGGGGGTCAGGGGTGCCGTAGATACGCAGTATTTT.

This clone has just a few counts. The CDR3 DNA follows: TGTGCCAGCAGCGTAGGCCTGGTAACAGAAAAACTGTTTTTT. Translating it yields CASSVGLVTEKLFF. This chain connects TRBV9 to TRBJ1-4; no clear D gene. Trimming pared 0 bases from V and 8 bases from J, leaving 11 bases between. Germline assignment: CDR1 SGDLS and CDR2 YYNGEE. This CDR3 has 14 amino acids. The complete variable domain, with remaining parts taken from reference TRBV9 and TRBJ1-4, reads DSGVTQTPKHLITATGQRVTLRCSPRSGDLSVYWYQQSLDQGLQFLIQYYNGEERAKGNILERFSAQQFPDLHSELNLSSLELGDSALYFCASSVGLVTEKLFFGSGTQLSVL.

The chain has TRBV18 and TRBJ1-1; D uncertain. Germline CDR1 and CDR2: KGHSH and LQKENI. The V gene lost 2 bases and the J gene lost 7 bases, with 11 bases spanning the gap. There are 13 residues in the CDR3. This chain's CDR3 is CASSPISDHEAFF. DNA for the CDR3: TGTGCCAGCTCACCAATATCCGACCATGAAGCTTTCTTT.

The chain employs TRBV10-1 and TRBJ2-5, with D perhaps matching TRBD2 (6 bases). Trimming stripped 4 bases from V and 4 bases from J, with 10 bases between. CDR3 length equals 13 residues. Germline values: CDR1 WNHNN, CDR2 SYGVQD (reference sequence). CDR3 amino acids: CASSAGRGETQYF. The DNA for the CDR3 is TGCGCCAGCAGTGCCGGGCGGGGAGAGACCCAGTACTTC.

The gene calls are TRBV5-4 and TRBJ2-3; 12 bases fit TRBD2. The CDR3 has 17 residues. Germline assignment: CDR1 SGHNT and CDR2 YYREEE (reference sequence). The ends lost 3 bases at V and 0 bases at J; junction bases unmatched: 5. CDR3 DNA: TGTGCCAGCAGCTGGACTAGCGGGACCTCTAGCACAGATACGCAGTATTTT. This codes for CASSWTSGTSSTDTQYF.

The chain employs TRBV18 and TRBJ2-2; perhaps TRBD2 as D (6 bases). The length of the CDR3 is 16 residues. Trimming pared 0 bases from V and 1 base from J, leaving 9 bases between. The germline V gene has CDR1 KGHSH and CDR2 LQKENI. The CDR3 DNA reads as TGTGCCAGCTCACCACCGTCGGGACTGAACACCGGGGAGCTGTTTTTT. This gives the protein CASSPPSGLNTGELFF.

The V gene is TRBV7-3, the J gene TRBJ2-2; TRBD2 agrees at 9 bases. CDR1 and CDR2 from the germline V gene are SGHTA and FQGTGA. The V segment lost 2 bases and the J segment 4 bases; nucleotides outside the gene matches: 8. The CDR3 runs 17 residues. CDR3 bases: TGTGCCAGCAGCTTACTCCCTAGCGGGGCCTTCACCGGGGAGCTGTTTTTT. It encodes CASSLLPSGAFTGELFF.